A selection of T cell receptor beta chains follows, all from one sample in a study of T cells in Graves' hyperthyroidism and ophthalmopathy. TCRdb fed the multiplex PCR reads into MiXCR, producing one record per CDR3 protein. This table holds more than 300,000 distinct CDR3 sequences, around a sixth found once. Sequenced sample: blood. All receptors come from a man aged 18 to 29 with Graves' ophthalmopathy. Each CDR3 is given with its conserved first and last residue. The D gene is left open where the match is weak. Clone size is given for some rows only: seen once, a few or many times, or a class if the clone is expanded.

CDR3nt: TGTGCCAGCAGCTTAGGGGGGGCCTATAATTCACCCCTCCACTTT
CDR3aa: CASSLGGAYNSPLHF
len: 15
d_gene: NA
j_gene: TRBJ1-6
abundance: few
v_gene: TRBV11-2

CDR3nt: TGTGCCAGCTCACCAGGCGATGAAGCTTTCTTT
CDR3aa: CASSPGDEAFF
len: 11
d_gene: NA
j_gene: TRBJ1-1
abundance: many
v_gene: TRBV18

CDR3nt: TGTGCCAGCAGGGAGGGACAGGGTGGGGAGACCCAGTACTTC
CDR3aa: CASREGQGGETQYF
len: 14
d_gene: TRBD1
j_gene: TRBJ2-5
abundance: many
v_gene: TRBV2

CDR3nt: TGTGCCAGCAGCCTAGGGGAGCAGACCCAGTACTTC
CDR3aa: CASSLGEQTQYF
len: 12
d_gene: NA
j_gene: TRBJ2-5
abundance: NA
v_gene: TRBV6-2/TRBV6-3

CDR3nt: TGTGCCAGCAGCTCAACTAGCGGGGGACTGAGTGATGAGCAGTTCTTC
CDR3aa: CASSSTSGGLSDEQFF
len: 16
d_gene: TRBD2
j_gene: TRBJ2-1
abundance: many
v_gene: TRBV7-3

CDR3nt: TGTGCCAGCAGTTTAGGGCTCGGACAAGAGACCCAGTACTTC
CDR3aa: CASSLGLGQETQYF
len: 14
d_gene: NA
j_gene: TRBJ2-5
abundance: many
v_gene: TRBV12-3/TRBV12-4

CDR3nt: TGTGCCAGCAGCTCATGGACTAGCGGGGGTTCGGAGACCCAGTACTTC
CDR3aa: CASSSWTSGGSETQYF
len: 16
d_gene: TRBD2
j_gene: TRBJ2-5
abundance: NA
v_gene: TRBV7-9

CDR3nt: TGTGCCAGCAGTGACTCCACTAATAGTGAGCAGTTCTTC
CDR3aa: CASSDSTNSEQFF
len: 13
d_gene: NA
j_gene: TRBJ2-1
abundance: NA
v_gene: TRBV6-1

CDR3nt: TGTGCCAGCAGCCAAGGTCAGAGTCAATGGCCCCAGCATTTT
CDR3aa: CASSQGQSQWPQHF
len: 14
d_gene: NA
j_gene: TRBJ1-5
abundance: NA
v_gene: TRBV3-1

CDR3nt: TGTGCCAGCAGCAGGGACCCGAATCAGCCCCAGCATTTT
CDR3aa: CASSRDPNQPQHF
len: 13
d_gene: NA
j_gene: TRBJ1-5
abundance: NA
v_gene: TRBV2

CDR3nt: TGTGCCAGCAGCGTCTTAGAATTGGCTCCTAGAGGATCTGGAAACACCATATATTTT
CDR3aa: CASSVLELAPRGSGNTIYF
len: 19
d_gene: NA
j_gene: TRBJ1-3
abundance: few
v_gene: TRBV9

CDR3nt: TGTGCCATCAGTGACCAACAGGGGGGTAGCAGCGAGCAGTACTTC
CDR3aa: CAISDQQGGSSEQYF
len: 15
d_gene: TRBD1
j_gene: TRBJ2-7
abundance: many
v_gene: TRBV10-3

CDR3nt: TGTGCCACCAGCAGAGATACATTCCCCAGGGGGAGCACAGATACGCAGTATTTT
CDR3aa: CATSRDTFPRGSTDTQYF
len: 18
d_gene: TRBD1
j_gene: TRBJ2-3
abundance: NA
v_gene: TRBV15

CDR3nt: TGTGCCAGCAGTTACTCGAGTGACTCATTTCACAATGAGCAGTTCTTC
CDR3aa: CASSYSSDSFHNEQFF
len: 16
d_gene: NA
j_gene: TRBJ2-1
abundance: many
v_gene: TRBV6-2/TRBV6-3

CDR3nt: TGTGCCAGCAGTTTGGGGGAAGTCAATGAGCAGTTCTTC
CDR3aa: CASSLGEVNEQFF
len: 13
d_gene: NA
j_gene: TRBJ2-1
abundance: many
v_gene: TRBV28

CDR3nt: TGTGCCAGCATCGCAGGGGGCGCAACTAATGAAAAACTGTTTTTT
CDR3aa: CASIAGGATNEKLFF
len: 15
d_gene: TRBD1
j_gene: TRBJ1-4
abundance: NA
v_gene: TRBV6-1

CDR3nt: TGTGCCATCAGCAAAGACAGGGAGGGGGAGACCCAGTACTTC
CDR3aa: CAISKDREGETQYF
len: 14
d_gene: NA
j_gene: TRBJ2-5
abundance: NA
v_gene: TRBV10-3

CDR3nt: TGTGCCACCAGCAGTCCCGGGGGGGCCACAGATACGCAGTATTTT
CDR3aa: CATSSPGGATDTQYF
len: 15
d_gene: TRBD2
j_gene: TRBJ2-3
abundance: many
v_gene: TRBV15

CDR3nt: TGTGCCAGCAGAAGCTCCTGGCCCCCCACAGATACGCAGTATTTT
CDR3aa: CASRSSWPPTDTQYF
len: 15
d_gene: NA
j_gene: TRBJ2-3
abundance: many
v_gene: TRBV28

CDR3nt: TGTGCCAGCAGCTTCCTACGGGACAGGGGGCTTGAAGCTTTCTTT
CDR3aa: CASSFLRDRGLEAFF
len: 15
d_gene: TRBD1
j_gene: TRBJ1-1
abundance: many
v_gene: TRBV7-8

CDR3nt: TGTGCCAGCACCCGGTCGGAGTTAGAGCAGTTCTTC
CDR3aa: CASTRSELEQFF
len: 12
d_gene: NA
j_gene: TRBJ2-1
abundance: many
v_gene: TRBV12-3/TRBV12-4

CDR3nt: TGCGCCAGCAGCTCGGGACTAGCGGGAAGGGGTGAGCAGTTCTTC
CDR3aa: CASSSGLAGRGEQFF
len: 15
d_gene: TRBD2
j_gene: TRBJ2-1
abundance: many
v_gene: TRBV5-1

CDR3nt: TGTGCCAGCAGCTTATATGGGACTAGCGGGGAGCACCAAGAGACCCAGTACTTC
CDR3aa: CASSLYGTSGEHQETQYF
len: 18
d_gene: TRBD2
j_gene: TRBJ2-5
abundance: many
v_gene: TRBV7-8

CDR3nt: TGTGCCAGCAGCCCTAAGGGGGGGACTGAAGCTTTCTTT
CDR3aa: CASSPKGGTEAFF
len: 13
d_gene: NA
j_gene: TRBJ1-1
abundance: NA
v_gene: TRBV2

CDR3nt: TGTGCCAGCAGCGACCGGGACACTAACACCGGGGAGCTGTTTTTT
CDR3aa: CASSDRDTNTGELFF
len: 15
d_gene: NA
j_gene: TRBJ2-2
abundance: many
v_gene: TRBV3-1